This T cell receptor beta chain originates from a study of T cells in Graves' hyperthyroidism and ophthalmopathy. Findings of the study overall: Most clonotypes expanded in thyroid above 0.001 were likewise present in blood. The model identified upcoming ophthalmopathy a median approximately six months ahead of onset.

Researchers amplified the TCR beta CDR3 regions from RNA transcripts. TCR CDR3 underwent first-round RT-PCR with the HTBI primer set. TCRdb re-called the multiplex PCR reads through MiXCR, storing one row per CDR3 protein. The sample contains nearly 250,000 distinct CDR3 sequences, roughly 15% of which appear only once. The table lists this clonotype with many counts. Its antigen is still unknown. V lost 6 bases to trimming and J lost 5 bases, with 11 bases between them. The CDR3 spans 13 residues. This clonotype was sampled from a woman aged 18-29 years with Graves' ophthalmopathy. Source material: blood. This sequence joins TRBV12-3 or TRBV12-4 and TRBJ1-5; the D is unclear. The CDR3 sequence is CASSTAMDQPQHF. The CDR3 DNA follows: TGTGCCAGCAGCACTGCGATGGATCAGCCCCAGCATTTT.